Below, 8 T cell receptor beta chains from the same sample are listed, as sequenced in a study of preoperative IRX-2 immunotherapy in early breast cancer. Generated by immunoSEQ multiplex PCR, the TCRdb table keeps only in-frame clones and is missing some. The sample carries about 38,000 clones, 80% to 90% recorded once. Indicated treatment: preoperative locoregional IRX-2 cytokine immunotherapy. Source: lymph node tissue, taken after IRX-2 immunotherapy. These receptors were collected from a human donor with breast cancer.

This clone occurred a few times. The rearrangement links TRBV6-8 to TRBJ1-1, with no clear D. Germline loops: CDR1 MNHGY, CDR2 SAAAGT. V was trimmed by 0 bases and J by 1 base, leaving 6 bases between them. This CDR3 comprises 14 residues. As DNA, the CDR3 is TGTGCCAGCAGTTACTCGAGAAGGAACACTGAAGCTTTCTTT. Its translation is CASSYSRRNTEAFF.

This rearrangement joins TRBV28 to TRBJ2-6; 10 positions match TRBD2. J gave up 3 bases and V 10 bases, and 9 bases lay outside the gene matches. The germline V gene encodes CDR1 MDHEN and CDR2 SYDVKM. The CDR3 contains 16 residues. CDR3: CATNSGGLVGANVLTF. The DNA of the CDR3 is TGTGCCACCAATAGCGGGGGGCTGGTTGGGGCCAACGTCCTGACTTTC.

The chain is built from TRBV11-3 and TRBJ1-5; D unresolved. The CDR3 covers 15 residues. Trimming pared 5 bases from V and 0 bases from J, leaving 11 bases between. The germline V gene has CDR1 SGHNT and CDR2 YENEEA. The CDR3 nucleotides read TGTGCCAGCAGCCGTGGACCGAATAGCAATCAGCCCCAGCATTTT. Amino acid sequence: CASSRGPNSNQPQHF.

Regarding this clone: The same CDR3 is also encoded by other DNA sequences in this sample. This chain uses TRBV19 with TRBJ1-5; D might be TRBD1 (5 bases). The CDR3 is 13 amino acids. Trimming took off 4 bases at V and 4 bases at J, with 8 bases between the two ends. CDR1 is LNHDA and CDR2 is SQIVND in the germline V gene (reference sequence). CDR3 DNA: TGTGCCAGTAGTAGTCAGGGTAATCAGCCCCAGCATTTT. Its translation is CASSSQGNQPQHF.

The chain carries TRBV6-8 and TRBJ2-7; D is unresolved. Between the trimmed V and J ends, which lost 0 bases and 2 bases, there was a span of 5 bases. This CDR3 has 13 amino acids. Germline values: CDR1 MNHGY, CDR2 SAAAGT. The CDR3: CASSYSPAYEQYF. CDR3 nucleotides: TGTGCCAGCAGTTACTCGCCGGCCTACGAGCAGTACTTC.

V and J are TRBV6-8 and TRBJ1-2; D remains unclear. The CDR3 is 13 residues long. Per germline, CDR1 MNHGY and CDR2 SAAAGT. V was shortened by 6 bases and J by 6 bases, with 14 bases between the two germline ends. This CDR3 reads CASSQEGGNGYTF. The CDR3 DNA sequence: TGTGCCAGCAGCCAGGAAGGTGGGAATGGCTACACCTTC.

The chain joins TRBV28 to TRBJ1-6, with TRBD1 matching over 7 bases. Unmatched junction bases numbered 12, after V lost 7 bases and J lost 6 bases. The length of the CDR3 is 16 residues. Germline CDR1 MDHEN, CDR2 SYDVKM. The CDR3 sequence: CASTQQGVYFNSPLHF. CDR3 nucleotides: TGTGCCAGCACCCAGCAGGGGGTCTATTTTAATTCACCCCTCCACTTT. The complete variable domain, with remaining parts taken from reference TRBV28 and TRBJ1-6, reads DVKVTQSSRYLVKRTGEKVFLECVQDMDHENMFWYRQDPGLGLRLIYFSYDVKMKEKGDIPEGYSVSREKKERFSLILESASTNQTSMYLCASTQQGVYFNSPLHFGNGTRLTVT.

The chain couples TRBV6-8 to TRBJ1-5; D gene unclear. The germline CDR1 and CDR2 sequences are MNHGY and SAAAGT. V lost 6 bases to trimming and J lost 1 base, with 13 bases between them. This CDR3 is 15 amino acids long. The CDR3 bases are TGTGCCAGCAGACTGGACTTGGACAGCAATCAGCCCCAGCATTTT. It specifies CASRLDLDSNQPQHF.